This T cell receptor beta chain comes out of a study of shared clonotypes between healthy human individuals. Study-level findings and limits: Shared across a handful of donors were around 4.7% of the naive CD4 clonotypes. Investigators collected only blood, and repertoires in tissues likely differ. Generation probability values for non-shared clonotypes were lower than those for clonotypes shared by all four donors.

Concerning this clone: No antigen is known for it. The identical CDR3 is also encoded by other nucleotide sequences in the sample.

V gave up 4 bases and J gave up 4 bases; unmatched junction bases: 1. Germline assignment: CDR1 MDHEN and CDR2 SYDVKM. There are 15 residues in the CDR3. Using immunoSEQ multiplex PCR, the repertoire was profiled, and TCRdb retains in-frame clones only, with some absent. The table records 1 million to 1.2 million clones, around three quarters of them present only once. The study separated CD4+ cells into CD45RA+ naive and CD45RA-negative memory subsets. The receptor comes from a man in his late teens or twenties in good health. Some clones in this sample may be carry-over from other donors' samples. This sequence joins TRBV28 and TRBJ2-1, with 13 bases matching TRBD2. Sequenced material: memory CD4+ T cells from PBMCs. Regarding subset: CD45RA-negative fraction. The CDR3 DNA is TGTGCCAGCAGTTCGGGACTAGCGGGGTACAATGAGCAGTTCTTC. It specifies CASSSGLAGYNEQFF. Full variable domain (missing parts from reference TRBV28 and TRBJ2-1): DVKVTQSSRYLVKRTGEKVFLECVQDMDHENMFWYRQDPGLGLRLIYFSYDVKMKEKGDIPEGYSVSREKKERFSLILESASTNQTSMYLCASSSGLAGYNEQFFGPGTRLTVL.